This T cell receptor (beta chain) came from a study of human T cells and chemical hapten exposure. Time point given: patch test 3, about 24 weeks after DPC sensitization. This sample's treatment: therapeutic diphenylcyclopropenone sensitization with weekly scalp DPC. At patch-test visits, sampling came before the patch test. Alopecia patients between 18 and 70 years old and suitable for DPC were used as donors. Points from the study as a whole: The study found expanded TCRs formed significantly more large CDR3 similarity clusters than controls.

From the RACE reads, TCRdb called clonotypes with MiXCR, one entry per CDR3 protein. The table has 150,000 to 200,000 distinct CDR3 sequences, around 25% seen once. This clonotype occurred a few times. Antigen: not known. The germline V gene encodes CDR1 SGHDT and CDR2 YYEEEE. The CDR3 has 13 amino acids. The V and J ends lost 1 base and 7 bases respectively, with 12 bases between them. This receptor was identified in a woman aged 40 to 50 with alopecia areata. Some clones in this sample may be carry-over from other donors' samples. Source: whole blood, taken in connection with sensitization to the hapten diphenylcyclopropenone (DPC). This chain uses TRBV5-6 with TRBJ2-7; possible D gene TRBD2, 6 bases. Here the CDR3 reads CASSLKEGLEQYF. CDR3 nucleotides: TGTGCCAGCAGCTTGAAGGAGGGACTGGAGCAGTACTTC.